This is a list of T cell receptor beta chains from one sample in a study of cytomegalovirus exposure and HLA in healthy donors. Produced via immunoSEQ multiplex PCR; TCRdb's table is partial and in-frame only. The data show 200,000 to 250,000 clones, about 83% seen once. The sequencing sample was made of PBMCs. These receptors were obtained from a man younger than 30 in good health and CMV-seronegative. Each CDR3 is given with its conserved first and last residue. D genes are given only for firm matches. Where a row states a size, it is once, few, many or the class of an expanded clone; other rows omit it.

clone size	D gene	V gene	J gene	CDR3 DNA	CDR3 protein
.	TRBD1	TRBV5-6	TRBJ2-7	TGTGCCAGCAGCGGGACAGGGGAAATCGAGCAGTACTTC	CASSGTGEIEQYF
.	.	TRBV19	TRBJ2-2	TGTGCCAGTAGCTTCTACACCGGGGAGCTGTTTTTT	CASSFYTGELFF
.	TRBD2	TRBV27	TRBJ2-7	TGTGCCAGCAGTTTATCGTCCGGGACTAGGTTTTACGAGCAGTACTTC	CASSLSSGTRFYEQYF
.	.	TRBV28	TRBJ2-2	TGTGCCAGCACATCGGTGGGGCAGACCACCGGGGAGCTGTTTTTT	CASTSVGQTTGELFF
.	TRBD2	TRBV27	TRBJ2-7	TGTGCCAGCAGACGTCCGGGGCTAGCGGGAGACGAGCAGTACTTC	CASRRPGLAGDEQYF
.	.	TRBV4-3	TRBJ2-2	TGCGCCAGCAGCCAAGAGCCTCACGGGGGTACTTTTATCGGGGAGCTGTTTTTT	CASSQEPHGGTFIGELFF
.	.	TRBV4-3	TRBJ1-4	TGCGCCAGCAGCCAAGCTCTAAGGGGTTTATATGAAAAACTGTTTTTT	CASSQALRGLYEKLFF
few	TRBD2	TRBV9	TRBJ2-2	TGTGCCAGCATGCCGGGAGGGGCGCAAGACGGGGAGCTGTTTTTT	CASMPGGAQDGELFF
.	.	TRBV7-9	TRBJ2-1	TGTGCCAGCAGCTTAGCCTTCAATGAGCAGTTCTTC	CASSLAFNEQFF
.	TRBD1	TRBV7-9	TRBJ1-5	TGTGCCAGCAGCTTAGTGGACAGGAGCCAGCCCCAGCATTTT	CASSLVDRSQPQHF
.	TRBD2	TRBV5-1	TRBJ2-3	TGCGCCAGCAGCTTGGTGCTAGCGGGGGGGCAGGGGACGCAGTATTTT	CASSLVLAGGQGTQYF
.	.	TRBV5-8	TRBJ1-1	TGTGCCAGCAGCTTGGGACACGTGAACACTGAAGCTTTCTTT	CASSLGHVNTEAFF
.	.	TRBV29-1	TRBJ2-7	TGCAGCGTTGTTCTAGCACTCGCCTACGAGCAGTACTTC	CSVVLALAYEQYF
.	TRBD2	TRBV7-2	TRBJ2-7	TGTGCCAGCGGGAGGGACGGCCCCTACGAGCAGTACTTC	CASGRDGPYEQYF
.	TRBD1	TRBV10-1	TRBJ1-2	TGCGCCAGCACCGGGACAGGAGGCCGAGGCTACACCTTC	CASTGTGGRGYTF
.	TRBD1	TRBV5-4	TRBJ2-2	TGTGCCAGCAGCCTACCCGGGACAGGGAACACCGGGGAGCTGTTTTTT	CASSLPGTGNTGELFF
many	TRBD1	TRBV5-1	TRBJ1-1	TGCGCCAGCAATAAGTTGGGACAGCCGAACACTGAAGCTTTCTTT	CASNKLGQPNTEAFF
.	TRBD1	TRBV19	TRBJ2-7	TGTGCCAGGAGCACCACAGGGGAGCATCACGAGCAGTACTTC	CARSTTGEHHEQYF
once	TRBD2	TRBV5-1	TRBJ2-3	TGCGCCAGCAGCTTGGCCTCGCGGGGGGATGGCACAGATACGCAGTATTTT	CASSLASRGDGTDTQYF
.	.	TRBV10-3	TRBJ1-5	TGTGCCATCTGCCGGGACATTAATCAGCCCCAGCATTTT	CAICRDINQPQHF
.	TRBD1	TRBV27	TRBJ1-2	TGTGCCAGCACCTTGATAGGGGGCGCGGACTATGGCTACACCTTC	CASTLIGGADYGYTF
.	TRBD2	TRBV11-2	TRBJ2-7	TGTGCCAGCAGTTCTAGCGGGGGCCCCTACGAGCAGTACTTC	CASSSSGGPYEQYF
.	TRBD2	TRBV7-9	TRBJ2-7	TGTGCCAGCAGCACCGGGACTAGGGACTACGAGCAGTACTTC	CASSTGTRDYEQYF
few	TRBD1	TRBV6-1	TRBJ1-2	TGTGCCAGCAGACCTTTGACAGGGGGAGGCTACACCTTC	CASRPLTGGGYTF
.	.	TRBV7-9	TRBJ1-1	TGTGCCAGCAGCTTGGGCCAGTGGGTGGACACTGAAGCTTTCTTT	CASSLGQWVDTEAFF
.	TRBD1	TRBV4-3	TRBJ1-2	TGCGCCAGCAGCCGACAGGGGGACTATGGCTACACCTTC	CASSRQGDYGYTF
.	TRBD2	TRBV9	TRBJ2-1	TGTGCCAGCAGCGTAGAGGGACTAGGCCTTTTGAATGAGCAGTTCTTC	CASSVEGLGLLNEQFF
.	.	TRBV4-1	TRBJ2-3	TGCGCCAGCAGCCGGACTTCTAGCACAGATACGCAGTATTTT	CASSRTSSTDTQYF
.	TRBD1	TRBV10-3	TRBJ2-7	TGTGCCATCAGCACCCGGACAGGGGGCAATGTGGAGCAGTACTTC	CAISTRTGGNVEQYF
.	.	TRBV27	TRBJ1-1	TGTGCCAGCAGTTTAAGCCCCTGGACAGAAGCTTTCTTT	CASSLSPWTEAFF
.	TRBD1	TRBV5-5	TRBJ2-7	TGTGCCAGCAGCGGGGACAGATCCTACGAGCAGTACTTC	CASSGDRSYEQYF
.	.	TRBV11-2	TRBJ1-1	TGTGCCAGCAGCTTAACGCAGGGGAAGGATGAAGCTTTCTTT	CASSLTQGKDEAFF
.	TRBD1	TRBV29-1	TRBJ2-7	TGCAGCGTAAAACCGGGACAGGGACTTTCCTACGAGCAGTACTTC	CSVKPGQGLSYEQYF
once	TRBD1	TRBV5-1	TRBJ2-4	TGCGCCAGCAGCCAGGACAGGAGGAACAACATTCAGTACTTC	CASSQDRRNNIQYF
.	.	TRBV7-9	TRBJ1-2	TGTGCCAGCAGCCCTCGGGACTACTATGGCTACACCTTC	CASSPRDYYGYTF
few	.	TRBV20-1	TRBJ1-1	TGCAGTGCCAGGAAGGGGGCTGAAGCTTTCTTT	CSARKGAEAFF
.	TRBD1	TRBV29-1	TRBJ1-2	TGCAGCGTCAACAGGGGTAACTATGGCTACACCTTC	CSVNRGNYGYTF
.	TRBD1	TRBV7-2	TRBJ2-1	TGTGCCAGCAGCTTTAACCGGGACAGGGTAAAGTTCTTC	CASSFNRDRVKFF
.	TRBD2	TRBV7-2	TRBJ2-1	TGTGCCAGCAGCTCCCGGCGGGGGGCGGACAATGAGCAGTTCTTC	CASSSRRGADNEQFF
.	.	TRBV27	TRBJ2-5	TGTGCCAGCAGCCCCATTGGGCTCCTAGCGACACAAGAGACCCAGTACTTC	CASSPIGLLATQETQYF
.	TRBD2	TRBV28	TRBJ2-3	TGTGCCAGCAGTTTTCGCCCTAGCGGGAGAGTCGGGGATACGCAGTATTTT	CASSFRPSGRVGDTQYF
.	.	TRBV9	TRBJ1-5	TGTGCCAGCAGCGTTTCGGGGTCCCTCAATCAGCCCCAGCATTTT	CASSVSGSLNQPQHF
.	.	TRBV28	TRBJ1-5	TGTGCCAGCAGTTTTACAGGGTTTGCGCAACAGCCCCAGCATTTT	CASSFTGFAQQPQHF
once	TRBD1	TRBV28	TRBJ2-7	TGTGCCAGCAGGGACAGGGAGGCCCCCTACGAGCAGTACTTC	CASRDREAPYEQYF
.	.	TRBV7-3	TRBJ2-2	TGTGCCAGCAGCTCCCAACTAGGCTCCGGGGAGCTGTTTTTT	CASSSQLGSGELFF
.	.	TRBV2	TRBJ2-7	TGTGCCAGCAGTGTTTTGGGCAGGGAGGCCTACGAGCAGTACTTC	CASSVLGREAYEQYF
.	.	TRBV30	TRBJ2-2	TGTGCGCGGAAGGGAGTAAACACCGGGGAGCTGTTTTTT	CARKGVNTGELFF
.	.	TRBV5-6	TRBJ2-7	TGTGCCAGCAGCCCACAGGGCTACGAGCAGTACTTC	CASSPQGYEQYF
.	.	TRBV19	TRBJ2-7	TGTGCCAGTAGTATGGGGCGGAGTAAAACCTACGAGCAGTACTTC	CASSMGRSKTYEQYF
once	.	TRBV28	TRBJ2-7	TGTGCCAGCGGAGGGAACCCACCCTACGAGCAGTACTTC	CASGGNPPYEQYF
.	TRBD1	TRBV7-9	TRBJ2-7	TGTGCCAGCAGCTTTTCAAACAGGGGGCCCCCCTACGAGCAGTACTTC	CASSFSNRGPPYEQYF
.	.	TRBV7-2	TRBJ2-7	TGTGCCAGCAGCTCCCGACAGACCTACGAGCAGTACTTC	CASSSRQTYEQYF
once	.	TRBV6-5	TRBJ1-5	TGTGCCAGCAGTTACCGGCAGGAGGGACAGCCCCAGCATTTT	CASSYRQEGQPQHF
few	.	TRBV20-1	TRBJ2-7	TGCAGTGCTAGTAGCAGCTACGAGCAGTACTTC	CSASSSYEQYF
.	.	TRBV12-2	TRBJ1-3	TGTGCAAGTCGCCCCGTGGCATCCTCTGGAAACACCATATATTTT	CASRPVASSGNTIYF